Below, one TCR beta chain is given with its context. Its target is not known. This sample's RNA came from whole unsorted tissue. More than 3 cm separated this lung sample from the edge of the tumor. This sample was taken from a study of tumor and adjacent non-tumor tissue in lung cancer. Study-wide background: About 4.17 million productive TCRbeta reads were obtained per sample on average.

TCRbeta libraries were built with three rounds of nested PCR, modified from ARM-PCR. TCRdb reanalysed the multiplex PCR reads using MiXCR and keeps one entry per CDR3 protein. The table has 100,000 or so distinct CDR3 sequences, less than 85% seen once. Trimming left V 3 bases short and J 11 bases short, with 22 bases between. The CDR3 is made up of 15 amino acids. Study-wide results and limits: Shorter survival was associated with higher TCR diversity in tumors.

The sequence came from a man aged 60 to 69 with small cell lung cancer. Material for sequencing was distant non-tumor lung tissue. The genes are TRBV12-3 or TRBV12-4 and TRBJ1-2, with a tentative D call TRBD1 (6 bases). CDR3 in DNA: TGTGCCAGCAGTTTCGCGGCGTTGGGACAATCGGAGTACACCTTC. Translation gives CASSFAALGQSEYTF.